Sequencing of this T cell receptor beta chain was carried out in a study of T-cell memory formation after mild COVID-19. Germline assignment: CDR1 DFQATT and CDR2 SNEGSKA (reference sequence). The germline V and J ends were trimmed by 6 bases and 2 bases, with 11 bases remaining between them. The CDR3 loop spans 13 amino acids. TCRdb recomputed calls from the 5' RACE reads with MiXCR, one row per CDR3 protein. The data contain 100,000 to 150,000 distinct CDR3 sequences, 15% to 20% of them singletons. The chain couples TRBV20-1 to TRBJ1-3; the D gene is possibly TRBD1 (5 bases). The sample was PBMCs or a T cell subset sorted from them (not recorded which). The sequence was obtained from a man aged 18 to 29 who had mild COVID-19 (a few samples of this study predate the infection). Cell type and time point are not known. This CDR3 reads CSAPRDAGNTIYF. The CDR3 bases are TGCAGTGCCCCCAGGGACGCTGGAAACACCATATATTTT.